One and the same sample provided the 14 T cell receptor beta chains below, sequenced in a study of T cell responses to AZD1222 COVID-19 vaccine. TCRdb keeps only in-frame clones here, not all; method: immunoSEQ multiplex PCR. The data hold roughly 180,000 clones, with just over 90% observed a single time. Here the sequenced sample was peripheral blood, taken 28 days after the second AZD1222 dose. The receptors come from an adult who received the AZD1222 COVID-19 vaccine.

The chain couples TRBV2 to TRBJ2-5; D gene uncertain. Germline values: CDR1 SNHLY, CDR2 FYNNEI. The CDR3 contains 14 residues. V dropped 2 bases and J dropped 2 bases, with 9 bases sitting between them. The CDR3 DNA is TGTGCCAGCAGTGAAAACAGACATCAAGAGACCCAGTACTTC. Protein product: CASSENRHQETQYF.

V and J are TRBV2 and TRBJ1-5, with 7 bases aligning to TRBD1. The CDR3 has 14 residues. Per germline, CDR1 SNHLY and CDR2 FYNNEI. After removal of 6 bases from V and 4 bases from J, the junction contained 6 bases not matched to a gene. The CDR3 here is CASSSDRENQPQHF. The CDR3 DNA is TGTGCCAGCAGCTCCGACAGGGAGAATCAGCCCCAGCATTTT.

This CDR3 is CASSSQPLAGGNEQFF. DNA for the CDR3: TGTGCCAGCAGCTCCCAACCCTTGGCGGGAGGGAATGAGCAGTTCTTC. The chain has TRBV11-2 and TRBJ2-1; the match to TRBD2 covers 9 bases. The germline V gene has CDR1 SGHAT and CDR2 FQNNGV. V was clipped by 4 bases and J by 7 bases; unmatched bases: 11. The CDR3 length is 16 residues.

V gene TRBV29-1 combines with J gene TRBJ1-1; a possible D gene is TRBD1 (5 bases). Trimming took off 6 bases at V and 4 bases at J, with 12 bases between the two ends. The CDR3 has 12 residues. CDR1 is SQVTM, CDR2 ANQGSEA, per germline. The CDR3 protein is CSVEPGITEAFF. In DNA, the CDR3 is TGCAGCGTCGAACCAGGGATCACTGAAGCTTTCTTT.

The V gene is TRBV7-9, the J gene TRBJ2-7, with a weak D call TRBD2 (6 bases). CDR1 SEHNR and CDR2 FQNEAQ come from the germline V gene (reference sequence). Trimming stripped 7 bases from V and 2 bases from J, with 12 bases between. The CDR3 totals 13 residues. CDR3 sequence: CASTVGGTYEQYF. The CDR3 region has the DNA TGTGCCAGCACTGTGGGCGGGACCTACGAGCAGTACTTC.

The CDR3 sequence is CASNRGGSNTGELFF. The CDR3 DNA reads TGTGCCAGCAACCGAGGTGGCAGCAACACCGGGGAGCTGTTTTTT. V gene TRBV9 combines with J gene TRBJ2-2; D is unclear. Trimming removed 6 bases at V and 2 bases at J, with 14 bases between. The CDR3 is made up of 15 amino acids. Germline V CDR1 and CDR2: SGDLS, YYNGEE.

J is TRBJ2-5 and V is TRBV27, with D maybe TRBD2 (6 bases). The CDR3 contains 16 residues. CDR1 is MNHEY and CDR2 is SMNVEV in the germline V gene (reference sequence). V gave up 2 bases and J gave up 4 bases, with 17 bases separating them. CDR3 DNA: TGTGCCAGCAGTTTAGCAGGGAGCGGGTGGAGAGAGACCCAGTACTTC. It codes for CASSLAGSGWRETQYF.

As for this clone: Other DNA sequences in the sample encode the same CDR3. The V gene is TRBV3-1 (or the pseudogene TRBV3-2), the J gene TRBJ1-2; D unresolved. The CDR3 consists of 14 residues. V lost 4 bases and J lost 0, with 9 bases in between. CDR1 LGHDT and CDR2 YNNKEL come from the germline V gene (reference sequence). CDR3 DNA: TGTGCCAGCAGCCGACAAGGAACTAACTATGGCTACACCTTC. Amino acid sequence: CASSRQGTNYGYTF.

The genes are TRBV6-5 and TRBJ2-3; a possible D gene is TRBD2 (6 bases). The CDR3 extends over 14 amino acids. Germline CDR1 is MNHEY and CDR2 is SVGAGI. Trimming shortened V by 5 bases and J by 6 bases, and 15 bases separated the two germline ends. DNA of the CDR3: TGTGCCAGCAGTAACCCAATTCGGGGGGATACGCAGTATTTT. This translates into CASSNPIRGDTQYF.

The chain has TRBV6-1 and TRBJ2-1; 7 bases agree with TRBD1. J lost 4 bases, V lost 4 bases, and 10 bases had no gene match. The germline V gene has CDR1 MNHNS and CDR2 SASEGT. The CDR3 is 16 amino acids. The CDR3 region has the DNA TGTGCCAGCAGTGTTCAGACAGGGTTAGTTTACAATGAGCAGTTCTTC. Translated: CASSVQTGLVYNEQFF.

The rearrangement joins TRBV6-5 to TRBJ2-7, with 7 bases fitting TRBD1. The CDR3 loop spans 13 amino acids. CDR1 is MNHEY and CDR2 is SVGAGI in the germline V gene. V was clipped by 4 bases and J by 3 bases; unmatched bases: 3. The CDR3 region is CASSLQGSYEQYF. DNA of the CDR3: TGTGCCAGCAGTTTACAGGGGAGCTACGAGCAGTACTTC.

This clone has only one observation. The CDR3 coding sequence is TGTGCCAGCAGTGAAGCGGGGATGGGGAGAGGCACCATATATTTT. Its translation is CASSEAGMGRGTIYF. The chain uses TRBV6-1 and TRBJ1-3, with unresolved D. This CDR3 comprises 15 residues. V lost 0 bases to trimming and J lost 9 bases, with 15 bases between them. CDR1 MNHNS and CDR2 SASEGT come from the germline V gene.

This chain joins TRBV28 and TRBJ1-1, with D unresolved. The V gene's germline CDR1 is MDHEN and CDR2 SYDVKM. The CDR3 covers 13 residues. Trimming pared 5 bases from V and 1 base from J, leaving 8 bases between. CDR3 DNA sequence: TGTGCCAGCAGTGGCCAATGGAACACTGAAGCTTTCTTT. This codes for CASSGQWNTEAFF.

This chain links TRBV10-1 with TRBJ2-2, with D uncertain. Trimming took 5 bases from V and 3 from J, leaving 7 bases between them. Germline assignment: CDR1 WNHNN and CDR2 SYGVQD (reference sequence). The CDR3 covers 13 residues. The CDR3 bases are TGCGCCAGCAGTTACCAGGACACCGGGGAGCTGTTTTTT. The encoded protein is CASSYQDTGELFF.